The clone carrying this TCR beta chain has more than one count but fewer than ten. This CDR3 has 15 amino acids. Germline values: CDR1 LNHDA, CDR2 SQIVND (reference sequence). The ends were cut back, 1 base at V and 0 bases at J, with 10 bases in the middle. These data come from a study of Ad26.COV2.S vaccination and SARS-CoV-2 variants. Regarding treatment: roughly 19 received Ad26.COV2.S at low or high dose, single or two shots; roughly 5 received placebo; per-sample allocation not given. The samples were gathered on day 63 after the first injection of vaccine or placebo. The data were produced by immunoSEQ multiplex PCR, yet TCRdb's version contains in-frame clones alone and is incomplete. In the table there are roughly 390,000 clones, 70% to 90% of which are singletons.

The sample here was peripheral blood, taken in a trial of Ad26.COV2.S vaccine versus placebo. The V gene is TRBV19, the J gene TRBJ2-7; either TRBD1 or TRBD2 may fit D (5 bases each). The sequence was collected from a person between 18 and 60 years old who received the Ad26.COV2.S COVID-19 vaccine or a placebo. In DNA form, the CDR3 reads TGTGCCAGTAGTATAGGCTGGGACCGCTCCTACGAGCAGTACTTC. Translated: CASSIGWDRSYEQYF. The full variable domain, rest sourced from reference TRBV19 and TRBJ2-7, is DGGITQSPKYLFRKEGQNVTLSCEQNLNHDAMYWYRQDPGQGLRLIYYSQIVNDFQKGDIAEGYSVSREKKESFPLTVTSAQKNPTAFYLCASSIGWDRSYEQYFGPGTRLTVT.